This is a list of T cell receptor beta chains from one sample in a study of shared clonotypes between healthy human individuals. The data were produced by immunoSEQ multiplex PCR, yet TCRdb's version contains in-frame clones alone and is incomplete. The sample holds a few hundred thousand clones, approximately 70% seen once. What was sequenced was memory CD4+ T cells sorted from blood. The receptors here all came from a man aged 25-45 years in good health. The CDR3 runs from the conserved cysteine through the conserved F or W. Each record gives: clone size, J gene, V gene, D gene, CDR3 DNA, CDR3 protein. A D gene is named only where the DNA matches it firmly. A row's size may be missing; if present it is once, few, many or a size class.

many | TRBJ1-2 | TRBV6-5 | - | TGTGCCAGCAGTCCCAATTTGGGGGACTATGGCTACACCTTC | CASSPNLGDYGYTF
- | TRBJ2-3 | TRBV7-8 | TRBD1 | TGTGCCAGCAGCTTAGCAGCGGCAGGGGGCCTCCTCGGCACAGATACGCAGTATTTT | CASSLAAAGGLLGTDTQYF
- | TRBJ2-1 | TRBV7-3 | - | TGTGCCAGCAGTCCCGGGCCACGAGTCACCTACAATGAGCAGTTCTTC | CASSPGPRVTYNEQFF
- | TRBJ2-3 | TRBV14 | - | TGTGCCAGCAGCCCCGACTGGATAGGCACAGATACGCAGTATTTT | CASSPDWIGTDTQYF
- | TRBJ2-3 | TRBV27 | - | TGTGCCAGCAGTTTATCAGGGGGGCGACGAATCACAGATACGCAGTATTTT | CASSLSGGRRITDTQYF
few | TRBJ1-5 | TRBV2 | - | TGTGCCAGCAGTGACCGCACCCGGGGGCAGCCCCAGCATTTT | CASSDRTRGQPQHF
- | TRBJ2-1 | TRBV12-5 | TRBD2 | TGTGCTAGTGGTTTGGTACTTTCCGACTCATCCGGGACTAGCGGGAGAGGGAATGAGCAGTTCTTC | CASGLVLSDSSGTSGRGNEQFF
few | TRBJ1-1 | TRBV27 | TRBD1 | TGTGCCAGCAGTCCCAGGGACAGTTTGAACACTGAAGCTTTCTTT | CASSPRDSLNTEAFF
- | TRBJ2-3 | TRBV6-1 | - | TGTGCCAGCAGTGTAACTCGGGATACGCAGTATTTT | CASSVTRDTQYF
- | TRBJ2-7 | TRBV28 | - | TGTGCCAGCATGAGGGGGAGTTATCCCTACGAGCAGTACTTC | CASMRGSYPYEQYF
few | TRBJ2-7 | TRBV5-8 | - | TGTGCCAGCAGCCCGCGACGGTCCTCCTACGAGCAGTACTTC | CASSPRRSSYEQYF
- | TRBJ2-2 | TRBV6-5 | TRBD2 | TGTGCCAGCAGTTACGGGGTAGCGGGATATACCGGGGAGCTGTTTTTT | CASSYGVAGYTGELFF
- | TRBJ2-1 | TRBV5-1 | TRBD2 | TGCGCCAGCAGAAGGCGGGAGGGCCTTTACAATGAGCAGTTCTTC | CASRRREGLYNEQFF
- | TRBJ2-7 | TRBV28 | - | TGTGCCAGCAGTTTGGACGGATCCTACGAGCAGTACTTC | CASSLDGSYEQYF
- | TRBJ2-7 | TRBV14 | - | TGTGCCAGCAGCCAAGATTACGAGCAGTACTTC | CASSQDYEQYF
- | TRBJ2-1 | TRBV4-2 | - | TGTGCCAGCAGCCCGCTGTCGTCGGCTAGCGTTCTTGAATCGAGCTCCTACAATGAGCAGTTCTTC | CASSPLSSASVLESSSYNEQFF
- | TRBJ1-2 | TRBV9 | TRBD1 | TGTGCCAGCAGCGTAGTAGATGGGACAGGGGGAGGTGGCTACACCTTC | CASSVVDGTGGGGYTF
- | TRBJ2-1 | TRBV10-3 | TRBD1 | TGTGCCATCAGTGAGTCACAGGGGGTCAATGAGCAGTTCTTC | CAISESQGVNEQFF
- | TRBJ2-3 | TRBV6-5 | TRBD2 | TGTGCCAGCAGTTCGGGACTAGGGAATGATGGTACGCAGTATTTT | CASSSGLGNDGTQYF
- | TRBJ2-7 | TRBV9 | TRBD1 | TGTGCCAGCACCAAACAGGGGTCTGGCGAGCAGTACTTC | CASTKQGSGEQYF
- | TRBJ2-5 | TRBV28 | TRBD1 | TGTGCCAGCAGTTTATGGGGGACAGGGGGTGAGACCCAGTACTTC | CASSLWGTGGETQYF
- | TRBJ1-1 | TRBV5-1 | - | TGCGCCAGCAGCTTGGATGTCAGGGCTAACACTGAAGCTTTCTTT | CASSLDVRANTEAFF
- | TRBJ2-7 | TRBV28 | TRBD2 | TGTGCCAGCAGTCCAAGGAGGGACTATCCCTACGAGCAGTACTTC | CASSPRRDYPYEQYF